Below, one TCR beta chain is given with its context. The germline V gene encodes CDR1 MNHNY and CDR2 SVGAGI (reference sequence). Trimming took 6 bases from V and 0 from J, leaving 15 bases between them. This CDR3 comprises 16 residues. This table comes from immunoSEQ multiplex PCR, and its TCRdb copy is limited to in-frame clones, with some not included. Among a few hundred thousand clones listed, around 80% were seen once. The sample is drawn from a study of blood T cell repertoires in COVID-19. The sequence was obtained from a man aged 45-65 years with active or convalescent COVID-19. The chain links TRBV6-6 to TRBJ1-5; D might be TRBD1 (6 bases). The sample was peripheral blood. CDR3 sequence reads: CASRLWTDYSNQPQHF. The CDR3, as DNA: TGTGCCAGCAGACTCTGGACAGATTATAGCAATCAGCCCCAGCATTTT.